This T cell receptor (beta chain) is from a study of T cell changes during pregnancy in multiple sclerosis. Here immunoSEQ multiplex PCR was the method, and the copy in TCRdb shows in-frame clones only, minus some. The sample has approximately 44,000 clones; 85% to 90% are singletons. Germline CDR1 is KGHSH and CDR2 is LQKENI. The CDR3 spans 13 residues. The germline V and J ends were trimmed by 3 bases and 2 bases, with 7 bases remaining between them. The chain recombines TRBV18 with TRBJ1-1; D unresolved. The source of this sequence is a female donor with multiple sclerosis, enrolled in a pregnancy study. The sample consisted of CD4+ T cells from peripheral blood mononuclear cells, taken in the first trimester of pregnancy. CDR3 sequence (DNA): TGTGCCAGCTCACCGCAGAAAAACACTGAAGCTTTCTTT. It translates to CASSPQKNTEAFF. Combining the CDR3 with reference TRBV18 and TRBJ1-1 gives the whole variable domain NAGVMQNPRHLVRRRGQEARLRCSPMKGHSHVYWYRQLPEEGLKFMVYLQKENIIDESGMPKERFSAEFPKEGPSILRIQQVVRGDSAAYFCASSPQKNTEAFFGQGTRLTVV.